The present T cell receptor (beta chain) was sequenced within a study of OX40 agonist ivuxolimab in advanced cancers. Method: immunoSEQ multiplex PCR; TCRdb's copy keeps in-frame clones and lacks some. The sample has roughly 66,000 clones, about four fifths seen once. The CDR3 contains 13 residues. V lost 2 bases to trimming and J lost 9 bases, with 14 bases between them. CDR1 and CDR2 (germline): MDHEN, SYDVKM. This clonotype was obtained from an adult with an advanced solid tumor such as melanoma, head and neck, liver or kidney cancer. V usage is TRBV28 and J usage is TRBJ2-7, with a possible D match to TRBD2 (7 bases). The source material was CD4+ or CD8+ T cells sorted from blood, sampled in a trial of the OX40 agonist ivuxolimab. CDR3 in amino acids: CASSLGGGDGQYF. DNA for the CDR3: TGTGCCAGCAGTTTAGGAGGGGGGGACGGGCAGTACTTC.